This is a list of T cell receptor beta chains from one sample in a study of beta chain features in type 1 diabetes. TCRdb's table, derived via immunoSEQ multiplex PCR, lists solely in-frame clones and lacks some. Of approximately 260,000 clones listed, roughly a quarter are singletons. Sequencing was done on a sample of naive CD4+ T cells from blood. The receptors were sampled from a woman in her twenties or thirties with type 1 diabetes. Both conserved end residues are part of each CDR3. Fields, in order: J gene, V gene, clone size, D gene, CDR3 DNA, CDR3 protein. D genes are given only for firm matches. Rows give clone size only sometimes, using once, few, many, or a class for an expanded clone.

TRBJ1-2,TRBV5-4,NA,TRBD1,TGTGCCAGCAGCGCCGGACAGGTCGTCGGCTATGGCTACACCTTC,CASSAGQVVGYGYTF
TRBJ2-5,TRBV5-1,few,TRBD1,TGCGCCAGCAGTCCCGGACAGGGACCCCAAGAGACCCAGTACTTC,CASSPGQGPQETQYF
TRBJ2-3,TRBV19,few,NA,TGTGCCAGTAGTGTGGGACACTCCACAGATACGCAGTATTTT,CASSVGHSTDTQYF
TRBJ2-7,TRBV4-1,few,NA,TGCGCCAGCAGCCAAGGACCGGGTTACTCCTACGAGCAGTACTTC,CASSQGPGYSYEQYF
TRBJ1-2,TRBV4-1,NA,NA,TGCGCCAGCAGCCAAGATATTCCCAGTATTAGCTACACCTTC,CASSQDIPSISYTF
TRBJ2-7,TRBV27,few,TRBD1,TGTGCCAGTTGGACCGGGACAGGGTTCATGCGGTACTTC,CASWTGTGFMRYF
TRBJ2-7,TRBV29-1,NA,NA,TGCAGCGCTGGGACTTCATACGAGCAGTACTTC,CSAGTSYEQYF
TRBJ1-1,TRBV12-5,NA,TRBD1,TGTGCTAGTGGTTTGACCGGACAGGGGATGAACACTGAAGCTTTCTTT,CASGLTGQGMNTEAFF
TRBJ2-5,TRBV28,few,NA,TGTGCCAGCAGTGCAGGGGCACAAGAGACCCAGTACTTC,CASSAGAQETQYF
TRBJ2-7,TRBV18,few,NA,TGTGCCAGCTCACAACAGGAGGGCTACGAGCAGTACTTC,CASSQQEGYEQYF
TRBJ1-5,TRBV19,NA,TRBD1,TGTGCCAGTAGTCCCAGACAGGGGAATCAGCCCCAGCATTTT,CASSPRQGNQPQHF
TRBJ2-5,TRBV15,NA,TRBD2,TGTGCCACCAGCAGAGGGACTAGCGGGAGAGAGACCCAGTACTTC,CATSRGTSGRETQYF
TRBJ2-3,TRBV29-1,few,NA,TGCAGCGGGAAGCAACAGGGATCATTTAGCACAGATACGCAGTATTTT,CSGKQQGSFSTDTQYF
TRBJ1-1,TRBV9,NA,NA,TGTGCCAGCAGCCCCGGACTCCATAACACTGAAGCTTTCTTT,CASSPGLHNTEAFF
TRBJ2-1,TRBV10-3,once,TRBD2,TGTGCCATCAGCCCCGGGACTAGCGGGATTCGTTCCAATGAGCAGTTCTTC,CAISPGTSGIRSNEQFF
TRBJ1-2,TRBV29-1,NA,NA,TGCAGCGTTGATGCGTCAGGTAATACGGATGGCTACACCTTC,CSVDASGNTDGYTF
TRBJ2-7,TRBV29-1,NA,NA,TGCAGCGTCGAGGGGGCCTACGAGCAGTACTTC,CSVEGAYEQYF
TRBJ1-2,TRBV21-1,once,NA,TGTGCCAGCAGCAAAGAGGCAGGCCCTCACTATGGCTACACCTTC,CASSKEAGPHYGYTF
TRBJ2-1,TRBV7-9,few,NA,TGTGCCAGCACCTTTGGAGGGTATGAGCAGTTCTTC,CASTFGGYEQFF
TRBJ2-5,TRBV14,NA,NA,TGTGCCAGCAGCGGCGGGTTTGGGGAGACCCAGTACTTC,CASSGGFGETQYF
TRBJ2-1,TRBV19,NA,TRBD2,TGTGCCAGTACCCTACAAGGGACTAGCGGCTACAATGAGCAGTTCTTC,CASTLQGTSGYNEQFF
TRBJ2-1,TRBV5-1,NA,NA,TGCGCCAGCAGCTTAGCTCACCTGAGCTCCTACAATGAGCAGTTCTTC,CASSLAHLSSYNEQFF
TRBJ2-5,TRBV5-4,few,NA,TGTGCCAGCAGCCTGGGATCTAGCGAGACCCAGTACTTC,CASSLGSSETQYF
TRBJ2-1,TRBV9,few,TRBD2,TGTGCCAGCAGCGTAGTCAGCGGGAGTAATGAGCAGTTCTTC,CASSVVSGSNEQFF
TRBJ2-7,TRBV28,NA,NA,TGTGCCAGCAGTTTTGTGGCCGTCTCCTACGAGCAGTACTTC,CASSFVAVSYEQYF
TRBJ2-5,TRBV18,few,NA,TGTGCCAGCTCTCAGACAGGTCAGGAGACCCAGTACTTC,CASSQTGQETQYF
TRBJ2-3,TRBV6-5,NA,NA,TGTGCCAGCAGTTACTTAGCGGGCACAGATACGCAGTATTTT,CASSYLAGTDTQYF
TRBJ2-7,TRBV10-3,NA,NA,TGTGCCATCAGTGAGTCGGGAGTAGCGACCGAGCAGTACTTC,CAISESGVATEQYF
TRBJ1-3,TRBV30,NA,NA,TGTGCCTGGAGTCCTCGACGGACAGGAAACACCATATATTTT,CAWSPRRTGNTIYF
TRBJ2-6,TRBV28,few,TRBD1,TGTGCCAGCAGTCCCCACGGACAGGGGTACTCTGGGGCCAACGTCCTGACTTTC,CASSPHGQGYSGANVLTF
TRBJ2-3,TRBV7-6,NA,TRBD2,TGTGCCAGCAGCTTAGGACTAGCGGGAGGCACAGATACGCAGTATTTT,CASSLGLAGGTDTQYF
TRBJ2-7,TRBV30,NA,TRBD2,TGTGCCTGGAGTGTAAGGGGACTAGCCCGATCCTACGAGCAGTACTTC,CAWSVRGLARSYEQYF
TRBJ2-5,TRBV29-1,few,NA,TGCAGCTCGACAGGCTGGGGCCGGGAGACCCAGTACTTC,CSSTGWGRETQYF
TRBJ2-1,TRBV29-1,few,NA,TGCAGCGTTCGGATAGCGTTCAATGAGCAGTTCTTC,CSVRIAFNEQFF
TRBJ2-7,TRBV5-1,NA,NA,TGCGCCAGCAGGTGGTTGACAGCGACCTCCTACGAGCAGTACTTC,CASRWLTATSYEQYF
TRBJ2-6,TRBV29-1,few,NA,TGCAGCGTTGAAGATTGGGACTCCTACTCTGGGGCCAACGTCCTGACTTTC,CSVEDWDSYSGANVLTF
TRBJ2-5,TRBV6-5,NA,TRBD2,TGTGCCAGCAGTTATAGCGGGAGGGCCGGGGAGACCCAGTACTTC,CASSYSGRAGETQYF
TRBJ2-3,TRBV9,few,TRBD2,TGTGCCAGCAGCCCTCGCGGGGGGCGGGAGGCTTGGATAGATACGCAGTATTTT,CASSPRGGREAWIDTQYF